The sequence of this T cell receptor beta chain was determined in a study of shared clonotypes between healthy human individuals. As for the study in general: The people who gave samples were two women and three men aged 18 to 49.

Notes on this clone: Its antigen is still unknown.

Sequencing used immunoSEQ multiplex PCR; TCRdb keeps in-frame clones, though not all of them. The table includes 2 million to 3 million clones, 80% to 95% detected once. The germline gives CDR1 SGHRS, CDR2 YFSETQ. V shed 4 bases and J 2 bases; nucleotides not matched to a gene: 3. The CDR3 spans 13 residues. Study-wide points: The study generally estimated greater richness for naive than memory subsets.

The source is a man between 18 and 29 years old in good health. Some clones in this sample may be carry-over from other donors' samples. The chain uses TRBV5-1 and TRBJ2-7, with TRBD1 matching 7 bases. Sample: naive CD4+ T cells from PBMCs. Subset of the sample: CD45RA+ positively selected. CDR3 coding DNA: TGCGCCAGCAGCCAGGGACAGACCTACGAGCAGTACTTC. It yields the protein CASSQGQTYEQYF. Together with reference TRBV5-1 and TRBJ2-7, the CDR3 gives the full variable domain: KAGVTQTPRYLIKTRGQQVTLSCSPISGHRSVSWYQQTPGQGLQFLFEYFSETQRNKGNFPGRFSGRQFSNSRSEMNVSTLELGDSALYLCASSQGQTYEQYFGPGTRLTVT.